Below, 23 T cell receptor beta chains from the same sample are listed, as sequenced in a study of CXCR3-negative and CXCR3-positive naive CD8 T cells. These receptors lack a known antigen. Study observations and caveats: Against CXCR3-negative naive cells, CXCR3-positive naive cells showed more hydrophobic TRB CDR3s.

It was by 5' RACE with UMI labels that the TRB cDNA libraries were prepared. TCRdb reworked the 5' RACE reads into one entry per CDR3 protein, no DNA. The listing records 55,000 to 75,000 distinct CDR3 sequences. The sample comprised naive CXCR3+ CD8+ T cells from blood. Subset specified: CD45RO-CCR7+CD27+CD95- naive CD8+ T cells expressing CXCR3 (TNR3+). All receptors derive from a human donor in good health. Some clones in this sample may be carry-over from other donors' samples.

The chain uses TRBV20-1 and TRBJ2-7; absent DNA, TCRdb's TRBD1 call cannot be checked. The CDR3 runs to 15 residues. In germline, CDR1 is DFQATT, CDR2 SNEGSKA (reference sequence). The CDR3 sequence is CSARGYTTGGLEQYF.

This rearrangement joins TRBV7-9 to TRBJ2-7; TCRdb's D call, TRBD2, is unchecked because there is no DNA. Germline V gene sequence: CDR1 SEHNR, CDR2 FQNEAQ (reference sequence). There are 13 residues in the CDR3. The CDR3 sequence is CASTRGGVVEQYF.

Here the CDR3 reads CASSSRQEGYEQYF. The V call is TRBV28, the J call TRBJ2-7; the D call from TCRdb, TRBD1, cannot be confirmed without DNA. CDR1 and CDR2 from the germline V gene are MDHEN and SYDVKM. The CDR3 has 14 amino acids.

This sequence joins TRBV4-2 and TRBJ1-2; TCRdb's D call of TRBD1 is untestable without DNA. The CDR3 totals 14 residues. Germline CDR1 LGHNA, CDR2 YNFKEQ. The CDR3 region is CASSQDGAAYGYTF.

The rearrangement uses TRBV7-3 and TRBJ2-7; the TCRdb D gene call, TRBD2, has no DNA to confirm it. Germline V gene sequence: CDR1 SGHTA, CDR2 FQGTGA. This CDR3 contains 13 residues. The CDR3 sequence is CASSWRGGGEQYF.

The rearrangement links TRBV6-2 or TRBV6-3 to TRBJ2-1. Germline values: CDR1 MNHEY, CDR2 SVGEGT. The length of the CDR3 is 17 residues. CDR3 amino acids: CASRHHLDRGSYNEQFF.

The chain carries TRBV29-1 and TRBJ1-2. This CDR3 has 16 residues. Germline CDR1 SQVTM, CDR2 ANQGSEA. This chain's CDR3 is CSVEGQSSANYYGYTF.

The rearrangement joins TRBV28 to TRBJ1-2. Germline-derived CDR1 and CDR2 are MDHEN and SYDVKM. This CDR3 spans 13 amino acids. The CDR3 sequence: CASSPRGVYGYTF.

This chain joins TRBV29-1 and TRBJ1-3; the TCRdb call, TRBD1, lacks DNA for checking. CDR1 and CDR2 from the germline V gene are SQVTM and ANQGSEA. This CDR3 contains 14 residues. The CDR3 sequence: CSVDDPSGKGTIYF.

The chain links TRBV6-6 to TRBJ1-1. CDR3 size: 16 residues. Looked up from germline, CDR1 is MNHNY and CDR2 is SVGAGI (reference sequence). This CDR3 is CASTHTTAFKNTEAFF.

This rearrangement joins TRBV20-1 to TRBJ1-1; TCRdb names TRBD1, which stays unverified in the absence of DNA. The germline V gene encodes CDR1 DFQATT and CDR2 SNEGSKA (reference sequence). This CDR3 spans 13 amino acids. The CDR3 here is CSARGTGDTEAFF.

Here the CDR3 reads CSVEGVGGENTEAFF. The V call is TRBV29-1, the J call TRBJ1-1; TCRdb picks TRBD1, but there is no DNA to check that call. Germline CDR1 and CDR2: SQVTM and ANQGSEA. This CDR3 is built from 15 residues.

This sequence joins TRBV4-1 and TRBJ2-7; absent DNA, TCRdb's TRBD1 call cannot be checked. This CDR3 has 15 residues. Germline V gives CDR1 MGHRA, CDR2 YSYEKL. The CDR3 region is CASSQPGQGRYEQYF.

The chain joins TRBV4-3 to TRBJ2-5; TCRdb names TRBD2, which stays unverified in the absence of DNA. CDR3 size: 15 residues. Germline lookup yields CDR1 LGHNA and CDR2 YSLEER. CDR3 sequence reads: CASSPGLAGVETQYF.

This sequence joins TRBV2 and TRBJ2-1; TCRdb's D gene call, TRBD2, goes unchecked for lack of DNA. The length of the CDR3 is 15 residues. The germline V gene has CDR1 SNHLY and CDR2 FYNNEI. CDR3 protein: CASLRERGGPNEQFF.

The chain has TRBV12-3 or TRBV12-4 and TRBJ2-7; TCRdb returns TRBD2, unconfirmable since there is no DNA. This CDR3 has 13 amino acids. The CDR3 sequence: CASSSPGSGEQYF.

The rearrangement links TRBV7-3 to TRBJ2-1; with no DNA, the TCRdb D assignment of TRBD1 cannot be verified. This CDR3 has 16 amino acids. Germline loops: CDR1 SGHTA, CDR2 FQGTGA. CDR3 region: CASSSLAGAIYNEQFF.

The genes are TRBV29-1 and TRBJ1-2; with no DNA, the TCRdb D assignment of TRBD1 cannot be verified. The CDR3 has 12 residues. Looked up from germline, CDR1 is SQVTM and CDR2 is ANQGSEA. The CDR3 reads CSAGESSYGYTF.

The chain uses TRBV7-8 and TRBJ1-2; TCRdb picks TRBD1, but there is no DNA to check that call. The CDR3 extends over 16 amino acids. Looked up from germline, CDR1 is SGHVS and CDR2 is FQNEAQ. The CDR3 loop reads CASTPPGQRDNYGYTF.

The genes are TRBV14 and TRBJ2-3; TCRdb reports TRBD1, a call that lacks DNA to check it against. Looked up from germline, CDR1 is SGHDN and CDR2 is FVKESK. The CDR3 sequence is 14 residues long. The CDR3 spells CASSLPGDTDTQYF.

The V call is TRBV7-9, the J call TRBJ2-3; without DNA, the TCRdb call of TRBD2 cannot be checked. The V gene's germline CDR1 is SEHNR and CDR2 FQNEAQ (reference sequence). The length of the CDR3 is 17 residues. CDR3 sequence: CASSLSSQASHADTQYF.

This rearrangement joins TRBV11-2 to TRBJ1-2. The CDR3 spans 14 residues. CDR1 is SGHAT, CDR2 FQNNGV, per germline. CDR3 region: CASSLVRRDYGYTF.

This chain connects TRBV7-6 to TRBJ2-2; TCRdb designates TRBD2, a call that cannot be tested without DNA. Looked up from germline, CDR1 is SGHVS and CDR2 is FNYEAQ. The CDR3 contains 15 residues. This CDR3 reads CASSLAGTSTGELFF.